This T cell receptor (beta chain) was recovered during a study of human T cells and chemical hapten exposure. This CDR3 is 11 amino acids long. Germline V lookup: CDR1 SQVTM, CDR2 ANQGSEA. V gave up 6 bases and J gave up 7 bases, with 10 bases separating them. This clonotype showed up just a few times. Time point of the sample: patch test 1, 2 weeks after DPC sensitization. As to treatment: therapeutic diphenylcyclopropenone sensitization with weekly scalp DPC. TCRdb analysed the RACE reads with MiXCR anew, one entry per CDR3 protein. There are roughly 98,000 distinct CDR3 sequences in the sample; around 11% occur only once, and approximately 2% lies in the top ten.

The sequenced sample was whole blood, obtained in connection with sensitization to the hapten diphenylcyclopropenone (DPC). The chain carries TRBV29-1 and TRBJ2-1, with D possibly TRBD1 on 6 matching bases. This TCR was sampled from a woman aged 35 to 49 with alopecia areata. Some clones in this sample may be carry-over from other donors' samples. CDR3 sequence reads: CSVAGANEQFF. The CDR3 DNA reads as TGCAGCGTGGCAGGGGCTAATGAGCAGTTCTTC.